The entry below describes one T cell receptor (beta chain). No antigen is known for it. No base-level quality is on record; no much larger clone is a single base apart. This record comes from a study of cytomegalovirus exposure and HLA in healthy donors (TCRdb year 2017). Describing the broader study: The 650 to 800 repertoires of the first cohort and the 120 validation repertoires were produced on the same platform, according to a later analysis. In addition to the first cohort of roughly 700 subjects, a separate validation cohort of approximately 130 different subjects was used. The study was designed to test whether signatures of past pathogen exposure could be identified by cataloging public T cell receptors. To predict cytomegalovirus infection status, the study brought together high-throughput TCR immunosequencing, statistical association of individual TCRs with disease status, and machine learning.

Library prep was done by the immunoSEQ multiplex PCR assay. As for the original processing: A statistical classification framework was developed to diagnose cytomegalovirus status using the catalog of TCR beta chain sequences. Imported from immuneACCESS, the table was reduced by TCRdb to in-frame sequences with V and J called. These copies leave out some clones; in studies compared against another copy, an unresolved V gene accounts for under half, and the cause of the remainder is not known. The V and J calls and clone size are taken from that table; D and trimming were inferred from the DNA. A total of tens of thousands of clones appear in this sample, around 95% of them only once. Approximately 3.3% of the sample rests with the top ten. V drops 5 bases and J drops 7 bases, leaving 15 bases in between. Per the germline V gene, SGHTA is the CDR1 and FQGTGA is the CDR2. The CDR3 contains 14 residues, cysteine and phenylalanine counted. CDR3 DNA is the only sequence kept; it has 42 bases, read in frame from the first base.

The donors were included in the validation cohort of 90 to 150 subjects, a group kept apart from the approximately 690-subject first cohort. The paper's findings and limits, for the study overall: The classifier was reported to diagnose cytomegalovirus status with high specificity and sensitivity in both the original cohort and the validation cohort. Across donors, most TCR sequences were observed very rarely, whereas some public TCRs were present in many individuals. In the study, roughly 160 TCR beta chains were listed as associated with cytomegalovirus. In vitro tests confirmed that a few of the cytomegalovirus-associated TCR beta chains recognize cytomegalovirus antigens. All 110 or so repertoires were used to score co-occurrence in the validation cohort in a later analysis, because that analysis had no HLA typing for the cohort. According to the authors, the approach could potentially be generalized to other disease states and immunological phenotypes. In a later analysis, TCRs clustered in the first cohort were found to also tend to co-occur in the 120 or so validation repertoires, with approximately 95% of cluster scores above 0.

This chain joins TRBV7-3 to TRBJ2-1, with TRBD2 as a weak D call on 6 bases. This sequence originates from a young man in good health and CMV-seronegative. Sequencing was done on a sample of PBMCs. The CDR3 region has the sequence CASSPYGGTNEQFF. The DNA reads TGTGCCAGCAGCCCATACGGGGGAACGAATGAGCAGTTCTTC.